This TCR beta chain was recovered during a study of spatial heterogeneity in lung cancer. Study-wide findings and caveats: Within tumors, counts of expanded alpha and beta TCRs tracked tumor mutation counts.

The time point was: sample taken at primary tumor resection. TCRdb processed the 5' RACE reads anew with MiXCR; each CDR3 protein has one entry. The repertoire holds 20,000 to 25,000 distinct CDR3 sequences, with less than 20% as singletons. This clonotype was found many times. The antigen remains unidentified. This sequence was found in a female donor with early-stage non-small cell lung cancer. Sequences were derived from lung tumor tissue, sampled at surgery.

The CDR3 sequence is CASSLPGGSTDTQYF. The CDR3 DNA sequence: TGTGCCAGCAGCCTACCCGGGGGCAGCACAGATACGCAGTATTTT. This sequence joins TRBV6-5 and TRBJ2-3; D assignment may be TRBD1 or TRBD2 (6 bases each). Trimming took 6 bases from V and 0 from J, leaving 13 bases between them. The CDR3 has 15 residues. The germline V gene encodes CDR1 MNHEY and CDR2 SVGAGI.